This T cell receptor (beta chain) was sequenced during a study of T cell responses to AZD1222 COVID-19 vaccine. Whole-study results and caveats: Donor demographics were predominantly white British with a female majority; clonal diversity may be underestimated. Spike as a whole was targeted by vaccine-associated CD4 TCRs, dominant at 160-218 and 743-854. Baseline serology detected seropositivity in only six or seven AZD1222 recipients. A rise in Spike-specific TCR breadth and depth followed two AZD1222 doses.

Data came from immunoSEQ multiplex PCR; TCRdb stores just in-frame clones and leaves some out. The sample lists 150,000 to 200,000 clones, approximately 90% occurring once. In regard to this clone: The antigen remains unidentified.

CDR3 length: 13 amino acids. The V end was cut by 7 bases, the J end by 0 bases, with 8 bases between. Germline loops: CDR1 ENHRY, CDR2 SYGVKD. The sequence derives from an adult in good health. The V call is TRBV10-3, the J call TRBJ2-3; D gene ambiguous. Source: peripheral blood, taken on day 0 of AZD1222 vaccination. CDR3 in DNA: TGTGCCATCAAAGACTCCAGCACAGATACGCAGTATTTT. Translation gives CAIKDSSTDTQYF.